The rows below give T cell receptor beta chains drawn from one sample of a study of blood T cell repertoires in COVID-19. Only in-frame clones appear in the TCRdb table, and some are missing; sequencing was by immunoSEQ multiplex PCR. The sample lists approximately 94,000 clones, around four fifths occurring once. Material: peripheral blood. Receptors were obtained from a man between 45 and 60 years old with active or convalescent COVID-19. The CDR3 runs from the conserved cysteine through the conserved F or W. A D gene is named only where the DNA matches it firmly. Some rows have no size entry. The others give once, few or many, or a class for an expanded clone.

J: TRBJ2-7; D: .; V: TRBV5-1; size: .; CDR3: CASSGGADEFHEQYF; DNA: TGCGCCAGCAGCGGAGGGGCCGACGAGTTCCACGAGCAGTACTTC
J: TRBJ2-7; D: TRBD1; V: TRBV25-1; size: .; CDR3: CASSDGQGWAYEQYF; DNA: TGTGCCAGCAGTGACGGACAGGGGTGGGCCTACGAGCAGTACTTC
J: TRBJ2-7; D: TRBD1; V: TRBV14; size: few; CDR3: CASSPGTGGWYF; DNA: TGTGCCAGCAGCCCGGGGACAGGGGGATGGTACTTC
J: TRBJ2-1; D: .; V: TRBV11-3; size: .; CDR3: CASSLRGPSYNEQFF; DNA: TGTGCCAGCAGCCTTAGGGGTCCCTCCTACAATGAGCAGTTCTTC
J: TRBJ1-5; D: .; V: TRBV6-5; size: .; CDR3: CASSYSWGGNQPQHF; DNA: TGTGCCAGCAGTTACTCCTGGGGAGGCAATCAGCCCCAGCATTTT
J: TRBJ2-4; D: .; V: TRBV7-2; size: .; CDR3: CASSLGLDKNIQYF; DNA: TGTGCCAGCAGCTTAGGACTAGACAAAAACATTCAGTACTTC
J: TRBJ1-6; D: .; V: TRBV11-3; size: .; CDR3: CASSTQIGGPGANSPLHF; DNA: TGTGCCAGCAGCACTCAAATCGGAGGCCCAGGAGCTAATTCACCCCTCCACTTT
J: TRBJ1-1; D: .; V: TRBV5-1; size: .; CDR3: CASSFGSETEAFF; DNA: TGCGCCAGCAGCTTTGGTTCGGAGACTGAAGCTTTCTTT
J: TRBJ2-7; D: TRBD2; V: TRBV6-1; size: .; CDR3: CASSEVVGRVEQYF; DNA: TGTGCCAGCAGTGAAGTAGTAGGGAGGGTCGAGCAGTACTTC
J: TRBJ1-6; D: .; V: TRBV11-2; size: .; CDR3: CASTRTVNSPLHF; DNA: TGTGCCAGCACTCGGACAGTAAATTCACCCCTCCACTTT
J: TRBJ1-3; D: TRBD1; V: TRBV30; size: .; CDR3: CAWTLGQEGNTIYF; DNA: TGTGCCTGGACCCTCGGACAGGAGGGAAACACCATATATTTT
J: TRBJ2-2; D: .; V: TRBV25-1; size: .; CDR3: CASSESPGNTGELFF; DNA: TGTGCCAGCAGTGAATCCCCAGGGAACACCGGGGAGCTGTTTTTT
J: TRBJ1-2; D: TRBD1; V: TRBV11-2; size: once; CDR3: CASSPGTGEYGYTF; DNA: TGTGCCAGCAGTCCCGGGACAGGGGAGTATGGCTACACCTTC
J: TRBJ2-1; D: TRBD1; V: TRBV24-1; size: .; CDR3: CATSEWTGAGDEQFF; DNA: TGTGCCACCAGTGAGTGGACAGGGGCGGGAGATGAGCAGTTCTTC
J: TRBJ1-1; D: TRBD1; V: TRBV12-3/TRBV12-4; size: .; CDR3: CASTLDRGVNAFF; DNA: TGTGCCAGCACCCTTGACAGGGGGGTGAATGCTTTCTTT
J: TRBJ1-5; D: .; V: TRBV19; size: .; CDR3: CASRMMRGGEGNQPQHF; DNA: TGTGCCAGTAGGATGATGCGGGGGGGCGAAGGCAATCAGCCCCAGCATTTT
J: TRBJ2-1; D: TRBD2; V: TRBV2; size: once; CDR3: CASSDTQIPGTSGDKSSYNEQFF; DNA: TGTGCCAGCAGTGACACTCAGATCCCCGGGACTAGCGGGGATAAGAGCTCCTACAATGAGCAGTTCTTC
J: TRBJ2-1; D: .; V: TRBV20-1; size: .; CDR3: CSASSDNEQFF; DNA: TGCAGTGCTAGCTCTGACAATGAGCAGTTCTTC
J: TRBJ1-2; D: TRBD1; V: TRBV13; size: .; CDR3: CASSHRQGVNYGYTF; DNA: TGTGCCAGCAGTCATAGACAGGGGGTTAACTATGGCTACACCTTC
J: TRBJ1-1; D: .; V: TRBV18; size: few; CDR3: CASSVNTEAFF; DNA: TGTGCCAGCTCCGTGAACACTGAAGCTTTCTTT
J: TRBJ2-7; D: TRBD1; V: TRBV12-3/TRBV12-4; size: .; CDR3: CASSQLDRAEQYF; DNA: TGTGCCAGCAGCCAATTAGACAGGGCCGAGCAGTACTTC
J: TRBJ2-3; D: TRBD1; V: TRBV5-1; size: once; CDR3: CASSLEQGDTQYF; DNA: TGCGCCAGCAGCTTGGAACAGGGGGATACGCAGTATTTT
J: TRBJ2-5; D: TRBD1; V: TRBV2; size: .; CDR3: CASSRGWKETQYF; DNA: TGTGCCAGCAGCAGGGGGTGGAAAGAGACCCAGTACTTC
J: TRBJ1-1; D: TRBD1; V: TRBV10-2; size: .; CDR3: CASTQGADTEAFF; DNA: TGCGCCAGCACACAGGGGGCTGACACTGAAGCTTTCTTT
J: TRBJ2-7; D: .; V: TRBV19; size: .; CDR3: CASSKQGYREQYF; DNA: TGTGCCAGTAGTAAACAGGGATATCGGGAGCAGTACTTC
J: TRBJ2-1; D: TRBD2; V: TRBV3-1/TRBV3-2; size: .; CDR3: CASSPGTNDEQFF; DNA: TGTGCCAGCAGCCCCGGGACTAATGATGAGCAGTTCTTC
J: TRBJ2-3; D: TRBD2; V: TRBV28; size: .; CDR3: CASRRAGVSTDTQYF; DNA: TGTGCCAGCAGAAGAGCGGGAGTTAGCACAGATACGCAGTATTTT
J: TRBJ2-1; D: .; V: TRBV5-1; size: .; CDR3: CASSPDRTYNEQFF; DNA: TGCGCCAGCAGCCCCGACAGGACCTACAATGAGCAGTTCTTC
J: TRBJ1-4; D: .; V: TRBV5-4; size: .; CDR3: CASSRRVGVTNEKLFF; DNA: TGTGCCAGCAGCCGACGAGTAGGGGTAACTAATGAAAAACTGTTTTTT
J: TRBJ2-3; D: .; V: TRBV7-2; size: .; CDR3: CASSPRSGHTDTQYF; DNA: TGTGCCAGCAGCCCCCGGAGCGGTCACACAGATACGCAGTATTTT
J: TRBJ1-1; D: .; V: TRBV11-3; size: .; CDR3: CASSLNAGLGGTEAFF; DNA: TGTGCCAGCAGCTTAAATGCGGGTCTCGGTGGGACTGAAGCTTTCTTT
J: TRBJ1-1; D: TRBD1; V: TRBV27; size: .; CDR3: CASSFDTGGVNTEAFF; DNA: TGTGCCAGCAGTTTCGATACAGGGGGTGTGAACACTGAAGCTTTCTTT
J: TRBJ1-1; D: .; V: TRBV6-2/TRBV6-3; size: .; CDR3: CASSYRGSPKGTEAFF; DNA: TGTGCCAGCAGTTATAGGGGCAGTCCTAAGGGGACTGAAGCTTTCTTT
J: TRBJ1-6; D: .; V: TRBV6-5; size: .; CDR3: CASSSTAYNSPLHF; DNA: TGTGCCAGCAGTTCGACAGCTTATAATTCACCCCTCCACTTT
J: TRBJ1-4; D: .; V: TRBV5-1; size: .; CDR3: CASSRGHNEKLFF; DNA: TGCGCCAGCAGCCGGGGTCATAATGAAAAACTGTTTTTT
J: TRBJ1-2; D: .; V: TRBV19; size: .; CDR3: CASSSAFTGRVYGYTF; DNA: TGTGCCAGTAGTTCCGCTTTCACGGGGAGAGTCTATGGCTACACCTTC
J: TRBJ1-4; D: .; V: TRBV6-5; size: .; CDR3: CASKYRDGEKLFF; DNA: TGTGCCAGCAAGTACAGGGATGGGGAAAAACTGTTTTTT
J: TRBJ1-2; D: TRBD1; V: TRBV6-5; size: once; CDR3: CASRTGWDGYTF; DNA: TGTGCCAGCAGGACAGGGTGGGATGGCTACACCTTC
J: TRBJ1-1; D: .; V: TRBV21-1; size: few; CDR3: CASSLPGGGNTEAFF; DNA: TGTGCCAGCAGCCTTCCGGGGGGCGGGAACACTGAAGCTTTCTTT
J: TRBJ2-1; D: .; V: TRBV20-1; size: .; CDR3: CSASVAQHEQFF; DNA: TGCAGTGCTAGTGTAGCGCAACATGAGCAGTTCTTC
J: TRBJ1-4; D: .; V: TRBV6-6; size: .; CDR3: CASSPTEVNEKLFF; DNA: TGTGCCAGCAGTCCGACAGAGGTTAATGAAAAACTGTTTTTT
J: TRBJ1-3; D: .; V: TRBV5-6; size: .; CDR3: CASSLSKGFYVGNTIYF; DNA: TGTGCCAGCAGCTTGAGCAAGGGGTTCTATGTTGGAAACACCATATATTTT
J: TRBJ2-3; D: TRBD2; V: TRBV7-2; size: .; CDR3: CASSFASGTYTDTQYF; DNA: TGTGCCAGCAGCTTTGCTAGCGGTACATACACAGATACGCAGTATTTT
J: TRBJ2-2; D: .; V: TRBV5-5; size: once; CDR3: CASSLGLVAGELFF; DNA: TGTGCCAGCAGCTTGGGACTAGTGGCCGGGGAGCTGTTTTTT
J: TRBJ2-1; D: TRBD2; V: TRBV9; size: .; CDR3: CASNLAGEPVYEQFF; DNA: TGTGCCAGCAACTTAGCGGGGGAACCGGTCTATGAGCAGTTCTTC
J: TRBJ1-4; D: TRBD1; V: TRBV7-9; size: .; CDR3: CASSSDRGREKLFF; DNA: TGTGCCAGCAGCTCGGACAGGGGTAGGGAAAAACTGTTTTTT
J: TRBJ2-6; D: .; V: TRBV6-5; size: .; CDR3: CASSYNRRSGANVLTF; DNA: TGTGCCAGCAGTTACAACAGACGCTCTGGGGCCAACGTCCTGACTTTC
J: TRBJ2-5; D: TRBD2; V: TRBV24-1; size: few; CDR3: CATSDVAGSIETQYF; DNA: TGTGCCACCAGTGATGTAGCGGGATCTATTGAGACCCAGTACTTC
J: TRBJ2-1; D: TRBD2; V: TRBV19; size: .; CDR3: CASTLAGGSYNEQFF; DNA: TGTGCCAGTACCCTAGCGGGAGGTTCCTACAATGAGCAGTTCTTC
J: TRBJ2-7; D: TRBD1; V: TRBV14; size: .; CDR3: CASSRTGTLLDF; DNA: TGTGCCAGCAGCCGGACAGGGACCCTTCTAGACTTC
J: TRBJ1-3; D: .; V: TRBV6-1; size: once; CDR3: CASSEYRTNSGNTIYF; DNA: TGTGCCAGCAGTGAGTACAGGACAAACTCTGGAAACACCATATATTTT
J: TRBJ2-2; D: .; V: TRBV5-1; size: .; CDR3: CASSPASDRFTGELFF; DNA: TGCGCCAGCAGCCCCGCCTCGGACAGATTCACCGGGGAGCTGTTTTTT
J: TRBJ2-5; D: .; V: TRBV7-8; size: few; CDR3: CASSLEQAQETQYF; DNA: TGTGCCAGCAGCTTAGAGCAGGCTCAAGAGACCCAGTACTTC
J: TRBJ2-3; D: TRBD2; V: TRBV11-3; size: .; CDR3: CASSLRLAGGPGLTDTQYF; DNA: TGTGCCAGCAGCTTACGGCTAGCGGGAGGGCCGGGGCTCACAGATACGCAGTATTTT
J: TRBJ2-2; D: TRBD1; V: TRBV2; size: .; CDR3: CASRRDSGELFF; DNA: TGTGCCAGCAGACGGGACAGCGGGGAGCTGTTTTTT